This entry is about one T cell receptor (beta chain). This specimen belongs to a study of blood T cell repertoires in COVID-19. On the study more broadly: From T cells, B-cell-depleted T cells, or PBMCs came the material, which was cDNA or gDNA.

Trimming took 1 base from V and 2 from J, leaving 9 bases between them. The germline V gene encodes CDR1 SEHNR and CDR2 FQNEAQ (reference sequence). CDR3 length equals 14 residues. Under the authors' procedure: Amplification with reference gene primers provided the estimates of nucleated cell counts. Produced via immunoSEQ multiplex PCR; TCRdb's table is partial and in-frame only. V and J calls and clone size are those listed in that table; D and trimming were worked out from the DNA. The table has approximately 210,000 clones, around 82% seen once. The chain has TRBV7-9 and TRBJ2-7; possible D gene TRBD2, 5 bases. Material for sequencing was peripheral blood. The receptor was isolated from a woman aged 40 to 50 with acute or convalescent COVID-19. In DNA, the CDR3 is TGTGCCAGCAGCTTAGAGGTCGGGACCTACGAGCAGTACTTC. Translation: CASSLEVGTYEQYF.